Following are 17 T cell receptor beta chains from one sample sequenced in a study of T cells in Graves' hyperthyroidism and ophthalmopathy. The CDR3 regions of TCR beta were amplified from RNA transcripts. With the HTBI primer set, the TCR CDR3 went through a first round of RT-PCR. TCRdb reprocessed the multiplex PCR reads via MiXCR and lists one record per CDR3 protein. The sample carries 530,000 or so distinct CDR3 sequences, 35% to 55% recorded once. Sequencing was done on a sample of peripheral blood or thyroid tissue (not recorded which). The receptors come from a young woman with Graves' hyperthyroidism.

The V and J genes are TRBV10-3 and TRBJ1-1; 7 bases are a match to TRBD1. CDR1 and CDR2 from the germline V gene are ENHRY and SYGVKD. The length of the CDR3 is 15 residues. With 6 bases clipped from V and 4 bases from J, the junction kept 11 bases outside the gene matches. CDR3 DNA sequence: TGTGCCATCAGGACCACACAGGGGCCGGGCACTGAAGCTTTCTTT. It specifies CAIRTTQGPGTEAFF.

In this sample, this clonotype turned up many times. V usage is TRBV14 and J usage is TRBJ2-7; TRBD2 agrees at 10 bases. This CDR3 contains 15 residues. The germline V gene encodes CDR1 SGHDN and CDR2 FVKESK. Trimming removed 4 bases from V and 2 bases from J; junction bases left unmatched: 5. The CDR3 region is CASSPLAGVAYEQYF. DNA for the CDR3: TGTGCCAGCAGCCCTCTAGCGGGAGTCGCCTACGAGCAGTACTTC.

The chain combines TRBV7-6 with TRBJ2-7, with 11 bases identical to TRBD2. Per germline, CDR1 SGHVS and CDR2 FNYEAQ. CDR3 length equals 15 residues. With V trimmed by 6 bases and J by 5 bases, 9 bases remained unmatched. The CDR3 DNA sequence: TGTGCCAGCAGTCTTTCCCCTAGCGGGGGGCACGAGCAGTACTTC. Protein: CASSLSPSGGHEQYF.

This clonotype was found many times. DNA for the CDR3: TGTGCCAGCAGCCCCCGAACAGGGATGGACACTGAAGCTTTCTTT. Encoded protein: CASSPRTGMDTEAFF. The chain combines TRBV7-2 with TRBJ1-1; maybe TRBD1 (6 bases). Trimming stripped 5 bases from V and 3 bases from J, with 16 bases between. The CDR3 is made up of 15 amino acids. Germline CDR1 is SGHTA and CDR2 is FQGNSA.

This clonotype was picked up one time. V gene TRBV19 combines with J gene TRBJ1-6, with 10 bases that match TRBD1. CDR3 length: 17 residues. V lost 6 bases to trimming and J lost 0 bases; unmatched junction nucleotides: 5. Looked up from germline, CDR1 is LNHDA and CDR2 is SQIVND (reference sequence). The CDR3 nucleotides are TGTGCCAGTAGCGGGACAGGGGAGAGCTCCTATAATTCACCCCTCCACTTT. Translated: CASSGTGESSYNSPLHF.

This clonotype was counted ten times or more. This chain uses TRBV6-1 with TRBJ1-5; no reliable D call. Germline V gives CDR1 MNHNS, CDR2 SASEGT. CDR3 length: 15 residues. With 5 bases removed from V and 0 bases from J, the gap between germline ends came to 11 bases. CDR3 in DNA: TGTGCCAGCAGTCGGGTCGGTTATAGCAATCAGCCCCAGCATTTT. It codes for CASSRVGYSNQPQHF.

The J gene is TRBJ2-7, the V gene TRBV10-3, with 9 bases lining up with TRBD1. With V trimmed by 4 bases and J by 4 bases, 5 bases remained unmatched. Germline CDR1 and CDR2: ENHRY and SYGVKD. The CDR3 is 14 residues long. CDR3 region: CAISGTGGRYEQYF. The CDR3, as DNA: TGTGCCATCAGTGGCACAGGGGGCAGGTACGAGCAGTACTTC.

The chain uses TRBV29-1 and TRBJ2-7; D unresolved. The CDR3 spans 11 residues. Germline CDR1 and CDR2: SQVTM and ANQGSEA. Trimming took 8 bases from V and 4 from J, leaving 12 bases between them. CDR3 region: CSLAWSYEQYF. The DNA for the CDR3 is TGCAGCTTGGCCTGGAGTTACGAGCAGTACTTC.

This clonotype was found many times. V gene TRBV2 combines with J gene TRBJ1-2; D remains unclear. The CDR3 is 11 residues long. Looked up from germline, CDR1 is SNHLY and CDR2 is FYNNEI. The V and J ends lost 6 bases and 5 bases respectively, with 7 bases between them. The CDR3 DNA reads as TGTGCCAGCAGAGGGCTGTATGGCTACACCTTC. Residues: CASRGLYGYTF.

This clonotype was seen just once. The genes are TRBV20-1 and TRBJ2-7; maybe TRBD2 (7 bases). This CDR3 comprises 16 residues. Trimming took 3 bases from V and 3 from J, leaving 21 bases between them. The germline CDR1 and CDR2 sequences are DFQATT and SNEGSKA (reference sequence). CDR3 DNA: TGCAGTGCTAGCTCCCTAGCGGAAACCAGGGGCTACGAGCAGTACTTC. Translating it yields CSASSLAETRGYEQYF.

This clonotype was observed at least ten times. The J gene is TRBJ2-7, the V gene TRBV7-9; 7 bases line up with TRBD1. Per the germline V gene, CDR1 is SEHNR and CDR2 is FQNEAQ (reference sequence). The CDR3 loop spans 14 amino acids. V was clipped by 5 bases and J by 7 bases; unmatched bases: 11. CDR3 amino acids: CASSQTGIYEEQYF. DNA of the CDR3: TGTGCCAGCAGCCAGACAGGGATCTACGAGGAGCAGTACTTC.

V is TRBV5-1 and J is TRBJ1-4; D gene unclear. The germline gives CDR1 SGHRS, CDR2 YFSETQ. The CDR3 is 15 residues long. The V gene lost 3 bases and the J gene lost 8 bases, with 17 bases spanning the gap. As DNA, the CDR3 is TGCGCCAGCAGCTCGGACTGGGCATCGCCCGAAAAACTGTTTTTT. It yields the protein CASSSDWASPEKLFF. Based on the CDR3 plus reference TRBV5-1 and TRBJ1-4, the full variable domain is KAGVTQTPRYLIKTRGQQVTLSCSPISGHRSVSWYQQTPGQGLQFLFEYFSETQRNKGNFPGRFSGRQFSNSRSEMNVSTLELGDSALYLCASSSDWASPEKLFFGSGTQLSVL.

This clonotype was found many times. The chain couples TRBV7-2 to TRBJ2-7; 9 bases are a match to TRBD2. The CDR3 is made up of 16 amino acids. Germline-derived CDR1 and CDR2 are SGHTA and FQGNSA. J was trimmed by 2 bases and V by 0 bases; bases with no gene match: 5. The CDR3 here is CASSLAKREVAYEQYF. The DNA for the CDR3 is TGTGCCAGCAGCTTAGCGAAGCGGGAGGTAGCCTACGAGCAGTACTTC.

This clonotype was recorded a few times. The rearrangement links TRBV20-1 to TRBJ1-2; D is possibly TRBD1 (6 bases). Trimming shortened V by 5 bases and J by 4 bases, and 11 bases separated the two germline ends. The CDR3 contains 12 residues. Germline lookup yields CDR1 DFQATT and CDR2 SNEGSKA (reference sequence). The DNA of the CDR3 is TGCAGTGCTGGCCAGGGGACCTATGGCTACACCTTC. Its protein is CSAGQGTYGYTF.

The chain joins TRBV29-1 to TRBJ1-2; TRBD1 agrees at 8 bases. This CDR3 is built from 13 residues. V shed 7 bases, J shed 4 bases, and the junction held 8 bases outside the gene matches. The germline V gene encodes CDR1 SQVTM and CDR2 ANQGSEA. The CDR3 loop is CSATDRAGYGYTF. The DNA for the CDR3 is TGCAGCGCCACGGACAGGGCGGGCTATGGCTACACCTTC. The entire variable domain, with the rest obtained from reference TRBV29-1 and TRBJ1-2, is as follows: SAVISQKPSRDICQRGTSLTIQCQVDSQVTMMFWYRQQPGQSLTLIATANQGSEATYESGFVIDKFPISRPNLTFSTLTVSNMSPEDSSIYLCSATDRAGYGYTFGSGTRLTVV.

The CDR3 reads CASSRTSGSIEQYF. The CDR3 DNA is TGTGCCAGCAGCCGCACGAGCGGGAGTATTGAGCAGTACTTC. The chain couples TRBV12-3 or TRBV12-4 to TRBJ2-7, with 8 bases aligning to TRBD2. The V and J ends lost 6 bases and 7 bases, in that order; junction bases with no gene match: 11. The CDR3 sequence is 14 residues long.

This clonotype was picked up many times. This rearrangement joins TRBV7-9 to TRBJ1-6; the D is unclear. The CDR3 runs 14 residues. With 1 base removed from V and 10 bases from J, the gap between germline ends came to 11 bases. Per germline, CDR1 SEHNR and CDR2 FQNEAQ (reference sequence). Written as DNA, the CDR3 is TGTGCCAGCAGCTTAGAAGTCAGAGAATCACCCCTCCACTTT. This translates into CASSLEVRESPLHF.